This TCR beta chain was recovered during a study of T cell responses to AZD1222 COVID-19 vaccine. The study's findings and limits: White British donors predominated, females outnumbered males, and clonal diversity was possibly underestimated. Recipients of AZD1222 seropositive at baseline numbered only five or six.

Trimming removed 0 bases from V and 8 bases from J, with 11 bases in between. Germline V lookup: CDR1 GTSNPN, CDR2 SVGIG (reference sequence). CDR3 length equals 12 residues. The repertoire was sequenced with immunoSEQ multiplex PCR; TCRdb's copy has only in-frame clones and lacks some. Among about 120,000 clones listed, 80% to 90% were seen once. A remark on this clone: Its antigen is still unknown.

The receptor was derived from an adult in good health. The sequencing used peripheral blood, collected on day 0 of AZD1222 vaccination. The V call is TRBV30, the J call TRBJ2-7; no clear D. The CDR3 DNA is TGTGCCTGGAGTGTACTTGCTCAGAAGCAGTACTTC. Translated: CAWSVLAQKQYF.